Sequencing of this TCR beta chain was carried out in a study of T cells in localized non-small cell lung cancer. Overall study results and limits: The study linked higher blood T cell density to longer overall survival. Appearance in adjacent lung was seen for a median 57 of the top 100 tumor clones.

Produced via immunoSEQ multiplex PCR; TCRdb's table is partial and in-frame only. The sample has tens of thousands of clones; more than 65% are singletons. The CDR3 has 13 residues. Trimming removed 2 bases from V and 5 bases from J, with 9 bases in between. The germline CDR1 and CDR2 sequences are MNHEY and SVGAGI. A word on this clone: What it binds is not known.

Source: peripheral blood mononuclear cells, taken before any cancer treatment. V and J are TRBV6-5 and TRBJ2-5, with D possibly TRBD1 on 5 matching bases. This clonotype was obtained from a man aged 35-75 years with stage III lung adenocarcinoma. The CDR3 DNA reads as TGTGCCAGCAGTTACGTGGCAGGGGAGACCCAGTACTTC. Translated: CASSYVAGETQYF.